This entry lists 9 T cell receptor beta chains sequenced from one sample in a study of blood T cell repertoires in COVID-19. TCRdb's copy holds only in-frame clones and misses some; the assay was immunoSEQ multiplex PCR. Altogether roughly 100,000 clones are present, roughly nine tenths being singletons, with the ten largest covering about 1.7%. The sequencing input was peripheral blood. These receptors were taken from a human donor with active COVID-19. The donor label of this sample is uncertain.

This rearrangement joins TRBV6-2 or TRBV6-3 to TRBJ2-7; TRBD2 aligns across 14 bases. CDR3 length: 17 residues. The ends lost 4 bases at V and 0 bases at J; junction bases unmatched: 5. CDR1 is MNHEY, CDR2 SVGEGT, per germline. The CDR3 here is CASSSPGTSGSSYEQYF. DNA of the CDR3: TGTGCCAGCAGTTCCCCCGGGACTAGCGGGAGCTCCTACGAGCAGTACTTC.

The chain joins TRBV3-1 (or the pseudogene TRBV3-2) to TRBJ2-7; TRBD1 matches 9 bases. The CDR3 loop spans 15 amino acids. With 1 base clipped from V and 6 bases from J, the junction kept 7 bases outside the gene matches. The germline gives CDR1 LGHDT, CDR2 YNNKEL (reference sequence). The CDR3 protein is CASSQGTGDKGEQYF. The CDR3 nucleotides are TGTGCCAGCAGCCAAGGGACAGGGGATAAGGGCGAGCAGTACTTC.

The CDR3 DNA reads TGTGCCAGCAGTGAAACATCAAACACCATATATTTT. It is translated as CASSETSNTIYF. This chain joins TRBV3-1 (or the pseudogene TRBV3-2) and TRBJ1-3, with no clear D. This CDR3 has 12 residues. V was shortened by 6 bases and J by 6 bases, with 9 bases between the two germline ends. Germline lookup yields CDR1 LGHDT and CDR2 YNNKEL (reference sequence).

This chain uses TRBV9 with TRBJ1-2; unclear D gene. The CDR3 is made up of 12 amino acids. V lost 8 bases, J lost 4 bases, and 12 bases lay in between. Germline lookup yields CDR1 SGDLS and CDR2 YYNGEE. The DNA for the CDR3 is TGTGCCAGTAGAGGCCTGGGCTATGGCTACACCTTC. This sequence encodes CASRGLGYGYTF.

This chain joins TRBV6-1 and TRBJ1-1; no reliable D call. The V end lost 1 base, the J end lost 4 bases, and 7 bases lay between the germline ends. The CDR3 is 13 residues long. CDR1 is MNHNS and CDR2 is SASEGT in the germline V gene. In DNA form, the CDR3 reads TGTGCCAGCAGTGAAGGTGTCGGCACTGAAGCTTTCTTT. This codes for CASSEGVGTEAFF.

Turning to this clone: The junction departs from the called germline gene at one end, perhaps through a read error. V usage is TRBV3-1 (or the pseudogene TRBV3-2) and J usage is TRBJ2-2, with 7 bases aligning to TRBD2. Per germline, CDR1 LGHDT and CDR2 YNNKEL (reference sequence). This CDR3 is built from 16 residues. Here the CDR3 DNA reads TGTGCCAGCAGCCAAGCGGGGGGAATCGAACACCGGGGAGCTGTTTTT. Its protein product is CASSQAGGIEHRGAVF.

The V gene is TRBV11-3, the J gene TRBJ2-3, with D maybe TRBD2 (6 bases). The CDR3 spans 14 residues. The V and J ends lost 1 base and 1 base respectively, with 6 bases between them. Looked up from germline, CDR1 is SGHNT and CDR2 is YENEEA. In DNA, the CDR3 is TGTGCCAGCAGCTTAGGGGGGGGCACAGATACGCAGTATTTT. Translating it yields CASSLGGGTDTQYF.

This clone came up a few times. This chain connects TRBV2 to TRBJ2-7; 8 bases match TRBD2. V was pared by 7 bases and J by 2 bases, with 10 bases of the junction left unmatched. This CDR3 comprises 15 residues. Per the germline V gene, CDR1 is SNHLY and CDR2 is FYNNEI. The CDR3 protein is CASTPDSGGAYEQYF. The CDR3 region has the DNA TGTGCCAGCACCCCAGACAGCGGGGGAGCCTACGAGCAGTACTTC. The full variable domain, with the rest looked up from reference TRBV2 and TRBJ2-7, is EPEVTQTPSHQVTQMGQEVILRCVPISNHLYFYWYRQILGQKVEFLVSFYNNEISEKSEIFDDQFSVERPDGSNFTLKIRSTKLEDSAMYFCASTPDSGGAYEQYFGPGTRLTVT.

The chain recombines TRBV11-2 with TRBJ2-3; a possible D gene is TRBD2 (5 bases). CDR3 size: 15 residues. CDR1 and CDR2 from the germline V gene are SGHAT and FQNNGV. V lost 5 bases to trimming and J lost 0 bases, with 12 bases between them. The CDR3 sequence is CASSLRGDSTDTQYF. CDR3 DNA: TGTGCCAGCAGCCTTCGGGGAGACAGCACAGATACGCAGTATTTT.